The 9 T cell receptor beta chains below were found in one sample sequenced in a study of glioma-infiltrating T cells after dendritic cell vaccination. Produced via immunoSEQ multiplex PCR; TCRdb's table is partial and in-frame only. The table records tens of thousands of clones, approximately 80% of them present only once. Sequencing was performed on blood, taken before dendritic cell vaccination. These receptors all come from a human donor with glioblastoma.

This sequence joins TRBV7-9 and TRBJ2-1; D unresolved. Germline V gene sequence: CDR1 SEHNR, CDR2 FQNEAQ (reference sequence). V lost 0 bases and J lost 9, with 9 bases in between. CDR3 length equals 13 residues. In DNA, the CDR3 is TGTGCCAGCAGCTTAGCCGAGGTTGGTGAGCAGTTCTTC. Its protein product is CASSLAEVGEQFF.

The chain carries TRBV18 and TRBJ2-2; 8 bases fit TRBD2. Germline V gene lookup returns CDR1 KGHSH and CDR2 LQKENI. This CDR3 has 15 residues. Unmatched junction bases numbered 0, after V lost 3 bases and J lost 0 bases. The CDR3: CASSPGLANTGELFF. DNA for the CDR3: TGTGCCAGCTCACCGGGACTAGCGAACACCGGGGAGCTGTTTTTT.

V gene TRBV5-1 combines with J gene TRBJ2-5, with a tentative D call TRBD1 (6 bases). V lost 1 base and J lost 5, with 21 bases in between. The germline CDR1 and CDR2 sequences are SGHRS and YFSETQ. The CDR3 loop spans 17 amino acids. The CDR3 bases are TGCGCCAGCAGCTTGATGGGGCCATTGGGGGCTGGGGAGACCCAGTACTTC. Protein: CASSLMGPLGAGETQYF.

V and J are TRBV16 and TRBJ1-3; D is possibly TRBD1 (6 bases). Germline lookup yields CDR1 KGHSY and CDR2 FQNENV. The CDR3 consists of 15 residues. V was clipped by 2 bases and J by 0 bases, with 8 bases between them. The DNA for the CDR3 is TGTGCCAGCAGCCAAAGGGGGAACTCTGGAAACACCATATATTTT. It encodes CASSQRGNSGNTIYF.

V and J are TRBV5-1 and TRBJ1-1, with D tentatively TRBD1 (5 bases). Germline CDR1 and CDR2: SGHRS and YFSETQ. V was cut by 4 bases and J by 5 bases, with 12 bases left in between. The CDR3 extends over 13 amino acids. The CDR3 protein is CASSEQGGTEAFF. The CDR3 nucleotides are TGCGCCAGCAGCGAGCAGGGAGGGACTGAAGCTTTCTTT.

The chain carries TRBV7-9 and TRBJ2-7; D may be TRBD1 (5 bases). The germline V gene encodes CDR1 SEHNR and CDR2 FQNEAQ (reference sequence). Trimming took off 2 bases at V and 3 bases at J, with 11 bases between the two ends. The CDR3 runs to 14 residues. The CDR3 protein is CASSLSQTVYEQYF. The CDR3 DNA sequence: TGTGCCAGCAGCTTAAGCCAGACAGTCTACGAGCAGTACTTC. Based on the CDR3 plus reference TRBV7-9 and TRBJ2-7, the full variable domain is DTGVSQNPRHKITKRGQNVTFRCDPISEHNRLYWYRQTLGQGPEFLTYFQNEAQLEKSRLLSDRFSAERPKGSFSTLEIQRTEQGDSAMYLCASSLSQTVYEQYFGPGTRLTVT.

The chain joins TRBV5-4 to TRBJ2-1, with 9 bases matching TRBD1. CDR1 SGHNT and CDR2 YYREEE come from the germline V gene (reference sequence). Germline trimming cut 4 bases from V and 7 bases from J; bases unmatched to any gene: 9. The CDR3 spans 15 residues. As DNA, the CDR3 is TGTGCCAGCAGCCCGCGACAGGGGGAAGTAAATGAGCAGTTCTTC. It yields the protein CASSPRQGEVNEQFF.

V and J are TRBV14 and TRBJ1-2; 7 nucleotides match TRBD1. Germline V gene data show CDR1 as SGHDN and CDR2 as FVKESK. There are 14 residues in the CDR3. V shed 4 bases and J 3 bases; nucleotides not matched to a gene: 5. The CDR3 nucleotides are TGTGCCAGCAGCCCGAGACAGGGATACTATGGCTACACCTTC. Translating it yields CASSPRQGYYGYTF.

Concerning this clone: Germline is not matched at one junction end, which may reflect a read error. The chain carries TRBV6-1 and TRBJ2-7; TRBD1 is a possible D gene (6 bases). This CDR3 has 14 residues. CDR1 and CDR2 from the germline V gene are MNHNS and SASEGT. The CDR3 spells CASTETQGSYEQYF. The CDR3 nucleotides read TGTGCCAGCACTGAAACACAGGGATCCTACGAGCAGTACTTC.